This T cell receptor (beta chain) derives from a study of technical replicates of blood from a handful of donors. Sequencing used immunoSEQ multiplex PCR; TCRdb keeps in-frame clones, though not all of them. The sample has about 78,000 clones; approximately 93% are singletons. V shed 1 base and J shed 2 bases, with 9 bases lying between them. Germline lookup yields CDR1 SEHNR and CDR2 FQNEAQ (reference sequence). This CDR3 is 15 amino acids long. The rearrangement uses TRBV7-9 and TRBJ1-5, with D unclear. The sample was T cells isolated from PBMCs. The receptor was isolated from a human donor in good health. The CDR3 here is CASSLEREGNQPQHF. The CDR3 DNA reads TGTGCCAGCAGCTTAGAAAGGGAGGGCAATCAGCCCCAGCATTTT.